This is a list of T cell receptor beta chains from one sample in a study of blood T cells in healthy people across ages. TCRdb re-called the 5' RACE reads through MiXCR, storing one row per CDR3 protein. The sample lists 1,500,000 or so distinct CDR3 sequences; roughly 43% were seen once. The source material was blood. These receptors came from a woman aged 18 to 35 in good health. Both conserved end residues are part of each CDR3. Each record gives: clone size, V gene, J gene, D gene, CDR3 DNA, CDR3 protein. The D gene is left open where the match is weak. Size is omitted from some rows. Given values are once, few, many or a class for expanded clones.

abundance: .
v_gene: TRBV7-2
j_gene: TRBJ2-7
d_gene: .
CDR3nt: TGTGCCAGCAGCGACAGTTTGGGCGAGCAGTACTTC
CDR3aa: CASSDSLGEQYF

abundance: few
v_gene: TRBV20-1
j_gene: TRBJ1-1
d_gene: .
CDR3nt: TGCAGTGCTAGAGAGGTGAACACTGAAGCTTTCTTT
CDR3aa: CSAREVNTEAFF

abundance: .
v_gene: TRBV28
j_gene: TRBJ2-7
d_gene: .
CDR3nt: TGTGCCAGCACCCCGGCGGGACCCACCTACGAGCAGTACTTC
CDR3aa: CASTPAGPTYEQYF

abundance: few
v_gene: TRBV5-1
j_gene: TRBJ2-5
d_gene: TRBD1
CDR3nt: TGCGCCAGCAGCTCGACAGGGGGTACCCAAGAGACCCAGTACTTC
CDR3aa: CASSSTGGTQETQYF

abundance: many
v_gene: TRBV5-6
j_gene: TRBJ1-2
d_gene: TRBD1
CDR3nt: TGTGCCAGCAGCCCCGGGACAGGGGACTATGGCTACACCTTC
CDR3aa: CASSPGTGDYGYTF

abundance: .
v_gene: TRBV20-1
j_gene: TRBJ2-3
d_gene: .
CDR3nt: TGCAGTGCTAAACTGGGCACAGATACGCAGTATTTT
CDR3aa: CSAKLGTDTQYF

abundance: once
v_gene: TRBV19
j_gene: TRBJ2-3
d_gene: TRBD1
CDR3nt: TGTGCCAGTTCGGACAGGGGGCAGGAAGATACGCAGTATTTT
CDR3aa: CASSDRGQEDTQYF

abundance: .
v_gene: TRBV7-2
j_gene: TRBJ2-1
d_gene: TRBD2
CDR3nt: TGTGCCAGCAGCTGGCTAGCGGGAGTTGAGCAGTTCTTC
CDR3aa: CASSWLAGVEQFF

abundance: .
v_gene: TRBV6-5
j_gene: TRBJ1-6
d_gene: TRBD1
CDR3nt: TGTGCCAGCAGTTACTGGACAGGGGGGAATTCACCCCTCCACTTT
CDR3aa: CASSYWTGGNSPLHF

abundance: few
v_gene: TRBV7-3
j_gene: TRBJ2-1
d_gene: TRBD2
CDR3nt: TGTGCCAGCAGCTTAACTAGCGGGGGGGGAGATGAGCAGTTCTTC
CDR3aa: CASSLTSGGGDEQFF

abundance: .
v_gene: TRBV7-2
j_gene: TRBJ2-7
d_gene: .
CDR3nt: TGTGCCAGCAGCAGAACCAGCCGGCTCGAGCAGTACTTC
CDR3aa: CASSRTSRLEQYF

abundance: .
v_gene: TRBV27
j_gene: TRBJ2-7
d_gene: .
CDR3nt: TGTGCCAGCAGTGAGGCACAGAACTACGAGCAGTACTTC
CDR3aa: CASSEAQNYEQYF

abundance: .
v_gene: TRBV25-1
j_gene: TRBJ2-1
d_gene: .
CDR3nt: TGTGCCAGCAGTGTAAGACAGCAGCCCTACGAGCAGTTCTTC
CDR3aa: CASSVRQQPYEQFF

abundance: .
v_gene: TRBV14
j_gene: TRBJ2-3
d_gene: .
CDR3nt: TGTGCCAGCAGCCAAGAACGGACCGCCACGCAGTATTTT
CDR3aa: CASSQERTATQYF

abundance: .
v_gene: TRBV7-9
j_gene: TRBJ2-2
d_gene: TRBD1
CDR3nt: TGTGCCAGCAGCCCTTTGACAGGGAGGAACACCGGGGAGCTGTTTTTT
CDR3aa: CASSPLTGRNTGELFF

abundance: .
v_gene: TRBV6-5
j_gene: TRBJ2-2
d_gene: TRBD1
CDR3nt: TGTGCCAGCAAATCGGACAGGGAAGGTACCGGGGAGCTGTTTTTT
CDR3aa: CASKSDREGTGELFF

abundance: once
v_gene: TRBV7-2
j_gene: TRBJ2-2
d_gene: TRBD2
CDR3nt: TGTGCCAGCAGCTTACTAGCGGGGGGTACCACCGGGGAGCTGTTTTTT
CDR3aa: CASSLLAGGTTGELFF

abundance: few
v_gene: TRBV2
j_gene: TRBJ2-1
d_gene: TRBD1
CDR3nt: TGTGCCAGCGGTGGGACAGGGGGCCCCTACAATGAGCAGTTCTTC
CDR3aa: CASGGTGGPYNEQFF

abundance: .
v_gene: TRBV29-1
j_gene: TRBJ1-1
d_gene: .
CDR3nt: TGCAGCGTTGAAGGGAGACACATGGACACTGAAGCTTTCTTT
CDR3aa: CSVEGRHMDTEAFF

abundance: few
v_gene: TRBV2
j_gene: TRBJ2-3
d_gene: TRBD2
CDR3nt: TGTGCCAACCCCTTGATAGCGGGAGGCACAGATACGCAGTATTTT
CDR3aa: CANPLIAGGTDTQYF

abundance: few
v_gene: TRBV20-1
j_gene: TRBJ2-1
d_gene: .
CDR3nt: TGCAGTGCTAGAGATCCCAAGAGCTCCTACAATGAGCAGTTCTTC
CDR3aa: CSARDPKSSYNEQFF

abundance: .
v_gene: TRBV15
j_gene: TRBJ2-3
d_gene: .
CDR3nt: TGTGCCACCAGCAGAGAGAGGGGACTTGTGGATACGCAGTATTTT
CDR3aa: CATSRERGLVDTQYF

abundance: .
v_gene: TRBV19
j_gene: TRBJ1-4
d_gene: .
CDR3nt: TGTGCCAGTAGTCGATCAGGGGCTTATGAAAAACTGTTTTTT
CDR3aa: CASSRSGAYEKLFF

abundance: .
v_gene: TRBV12-3/TRBV12-4
j_gene: TRBJ1-2
d_gene: .
CDR3nt: TGTGCCAGCAGTTATCAGGTCCGCTATGGCTACACCTTC
CDR3aa: CASSYQVRYGYTF

abundance: .
v_gene: TRBV14
j_gene: TRBJ2-7
d_gene: .
CDR3nt: TGTGCCAGCAGCCCTCGATGGGGCGGTGACTACGAGCAGTACTTC
CDR3aa: CASSPRWGGDYEQYF

abundance: .
v_gene: TRBV7-2
j_gene: TRBJ2-5
d_gene: .
CDR3nt: TGTGCCAGCAGCTTAAAGGTAGCCGGGACCCAGTACTTC
CDR3aa: CASSLKVAGTQYF

abundance: .
v_gene: TRBV29-1
j_gene: TRBJ2-1
d_gene: .
CDR3nt: TGCAGCGTTGAAGTACAGAGGGATGAGCAGTTCTTC
CDR3aa: CSVEVQRDEQFF

abundance: .
v_gene: TRBV6-5
j_gene: TRBJ1-1
d_gene: TRBD1
CDR3nt: TGTGCCAGCAGTTACGAGACAGGGGCTGAAGCTTTCTTT
CDR3aa: CASSYETGAEAFF

abundance: few
v_gene: TRBV24-1
j_gene: TRBJ2-5
d_gene: TRBD1
CDR3nt: TGTGCCACCAGTGACGCCACCGGGACAGGGATCGGAGAGACCCAGTACTTC
CDR3aa: CATSDATGTGIGETQYF

abundance: many
v_gene: TRBV7-2
j_gene: TRBJ2-3
d_gene: .
CDR3nt: TGTGCCAGCAGCCCGCGACTGCCGGATACGCAGTATTTT
CDR3aa: CASSPRLPDTQYF

abundance: .
v_gene: TRBV6-5
j_gene: TRBJ2-7
d_gene: .
CDR3nt: TGTGCCAGCAGTTACGTGGGCTATTCCTACGAGCAGTACTTC
CDR3aa: CASSYVGYSYEQYF

abundance: .
v_gene: TRBV6-5
j_gene: TRBJ1-5
d_gene: TRBD1
CDR3nt: TGTGCCAGCAGCAAGGACAGGGGGCCCGATCAGCCCCAGCATTTT
CDR3aa: CASSKDRGPDQPQHF

abundance: few
v_gene: TRBV27
j_gene: TRBJ2-3
d_gene: TRBD2
CDR3nt: TGTGCCAGCAGGATAGCGGGAGTTCGGAATACGCAGTATTTT
CDR3aa: CASRIAGVRNTQYF

abundance: .
v_gene: TRBV19
j_gene: TRBJ1-2
d_gene: TRBD1
CDR3nt: TGTGCCAGTAGTTTCATACAGGGGGCGTCCGGCTACACCTTC
CDR3aa: CASSFIQGASGYTF

abundance: .
v_gene: TRBV25-1
j_gene: TRBJ2-5
d_gene: .
CDR3nt: TGTGCCAGCAGTGGGAGACAGTTCGACACGGGGGAGCAGTACTTC
CDR3aa: CASSGRQFDTGEQYF

abundance: few
v_gene: TRBV27
j_gene: TRBJ2-7
d_gene: .
CDR3nt: TGTGCCAGCAGTCACGGAACTAGCTCCTACGAGCAGTACTTC
CDR3aa: CASSHGTSSYEQYF

abundance: .
v_gene: TRBV20-1
j_gene: TRBJ1-1
d_gene: .
CDR3nt: TGCAGCCACATGGACAGCATGAACACTGAAGCTTTCTTT
CDR3aa: CSHMDSMNTEAFF

abundance: .
v_gene: TRBV2
j_gene: TRBJ1-1
d_gene: .
CDR3nt: TGTACCAGCAGTGTCAGGAGAACTGAAGCTTTCTTT
CDR3aa: CTSSVRRTEAFF

abundance: .
v_gene: TRBV29-1
j_gene: TRBJ1-2
d_gene: TRBD1
CDR3nt: TGCAGCGTCAGGCAGGGGGCAAGTGGCTACACCTTC
CDR3aa: CSVRQGASGYTF

abundance: .
v_gene: TRBV12-3/TRBV12-4
j_gene: TRBJ2-2
d_gene: TRBD1
CDR3nt: TGTGCCAGCGTCGACAGGGTGGGCGGGGAGCTGTTTTTT
CDR3aa: CASVDRVGGELFF

abundance: .
v_gene: TRBV7-2
j_gene: TRBJ1-1
d_gene: .
CDR3nt: TGTGCCAGCAGCTTTCAGAAGACCTCGGGAGCTTTCTTT
CDR3aa: CASSFQKTSGAFF

abundance: once
v_gene: TRBV7-2
j_gene: TRBJ1-4
d_gene: TRBD1
CDR3nt: TGTGCCAGCAGCTCCCCGGGACAGGGGAGCCAAAAACTGTTTTTT
CDR3aa: CASSSPGQGSQKLFF

abundance: once
v_gene: TRBV7-9
j_gene: TRBJ1-2
d_gene: .
CDR3nt: TGTGCCAGCAGCACGACAAGGGTCGGTGGCTACACCTTC
CDR3aa: CASSTTRVGGYTF

abundance: few
v_gene: TRBV7-2
j_gene: TRBJ1-2
d_gene: .
CDR3nt: TGTGCCAGCAGCTTATTGCCATCCGTGACAAGTAACTATGGCTACACCTTC
CDR3aa: CASSLLPSVTSNYGYTF

abundance: .
v_gene: TRBV20-1
j_gene: TRBJ1-2
d_gene: .
CDR3nt: TGCAGTGCTAGATCGCCCCTCTATGGCTACACCTTC
CDR3aa: CSARSPLYGYTF

abundance: .
v_gene: TRBV6-1
j_gene: TRBJ1-2
d_gene: .
CDR3nt: TGTGCCAGTGGGACTTGGAATGGCTACACCTTC
CDR3aa: CASGTWNGYTF

abundance: .
v_gene: TRBV4-3
j_gene: TRBJ2-3
d_gene: .
CDR3nt: TGCGCCAGCAGCCAGGCATCCTCAGATACGCAGTATTTT
CDR3aa: CASSQASSDTQYF

abundance: .
v_gene: TRBV5-1
j_gene: TRBJ2-1
d_gene: TRBD1
CDR3nt: TGCGCCAGCACCCAGTACGACAGGGAGTACAATGAGCAGTTCTTC
CDR3aa: CASTQYDREYNEQFF